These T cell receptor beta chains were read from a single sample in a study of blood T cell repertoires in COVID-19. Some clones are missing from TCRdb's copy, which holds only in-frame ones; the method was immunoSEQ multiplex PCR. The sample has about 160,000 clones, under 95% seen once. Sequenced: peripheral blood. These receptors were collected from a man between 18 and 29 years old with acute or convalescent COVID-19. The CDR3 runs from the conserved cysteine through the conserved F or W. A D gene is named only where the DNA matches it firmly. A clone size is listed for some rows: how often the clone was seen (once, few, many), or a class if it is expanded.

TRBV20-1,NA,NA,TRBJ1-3,TGCAGTGCTAGAGATCGGGGTACCATATATTTT,CSARDRGTIYF
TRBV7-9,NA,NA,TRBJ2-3,TGTGCCAGCAGCTTTGAAGAGTGCACAGATACGCAGTATTTT,CASSFEECTDTQYF
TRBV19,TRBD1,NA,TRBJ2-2,TGTGCCAGCCGCCCGGACAGGAGTTACACCGGGGAGCTGTTTTTT,CASRPDRSYTGELFF
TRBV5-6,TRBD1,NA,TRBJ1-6,TGTGCCAGCAGCTTGAGTCGACAGGGGATCTATAATTCACCCCTCCACTTT,CASSLSRQGIYNSPLHF
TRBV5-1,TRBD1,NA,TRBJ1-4,TGCGCCAGCAGATACGGACAGGGGAGTATAGAACTGTTTTTT,CASRYGQGSIELFF
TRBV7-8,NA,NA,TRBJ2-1,TGTGCCAGCAGCTCTAGGAGAAATGAGCAGTTCTTC,CASSSRRNEQFF
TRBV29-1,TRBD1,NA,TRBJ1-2,TGCAGCGTCCTTACAGGGGGCGCGAACTATGGCTACACCTTC,CSVLTGGANYGYTF
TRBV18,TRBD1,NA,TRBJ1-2,TGTGCCAGCTCACCGGACAGGGGAGGATTTGGCTACACCTTC,CASSPDRGGFGYTF
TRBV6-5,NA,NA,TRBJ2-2,TGTGCCAGCATGGTCAGGGGAAGGACCGGGGAGCTGTTTTTT,CASMVRGRTGELFF
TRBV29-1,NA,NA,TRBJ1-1,TGCAGCGTTCGGGATCCCCTCGGCACTGAAGCTTTCTTT,CSVRDPLGTEAFF
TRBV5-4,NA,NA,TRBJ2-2,TGTGCCAGCAGCTTGCAGAGGCATGCCACCGGGGAGCTGTTTTTT,CASSLQRHATGELFF
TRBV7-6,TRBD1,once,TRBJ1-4,TGTGCCAGCAGCTTAGGTGGTGGACAGGGTCGGAAACTGTTTTTT,CASSLGGGQGRKLFF
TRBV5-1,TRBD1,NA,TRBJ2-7,TGCGCCAGCAGCTTGTTCTCCGGGACAGTCCTTAACTCCTACGAGCAGTACTTC,CASSLFSGTVLNSYEQYF
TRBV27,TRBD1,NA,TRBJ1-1,TGTGCCAGCAGTTTGGGCAGGGGGCTTGAAGCTTTCTTT,CASSLGRGLEAFF
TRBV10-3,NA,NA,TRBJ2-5,TGTGCCATCAGGGACAGTGGTCGAGAGACCCAGTACTTC,CAIRDSGRETQYF
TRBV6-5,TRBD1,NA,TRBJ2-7,TGTGCCAGCAGTTACTTTACAGGGGACCCCTACGAGCAGTACTTC,CASSYFTGDPYEQYF
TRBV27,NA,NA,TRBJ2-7,TGTGCCAGCAGTGTCACAGGGCCGGTGGGCGAGCAGTACTTC,CASSVTGPVGEQYF